This T cell receptor beta chain comes out of a study of read filtering for tumor transcriptome and immune sequencing. On the study more broadly: Patients were some 16 male and some 15 female, mean age approximately 60 years, range roughly 47 to 80. R-ISS stage counts were 8 or 9 for I, about 17 for II, 6 or 7 for III. After DNase treatment, RNA was made into whole-transcriptome libraries. Study outcomes and limitations: Dropping single-read clonotypes raised IR-seq and RNA-seq shared-clonotype correlation.

J lost 8 bases, V lost 0 bases, and 2 bases had no gene match. Germline lookup yields CDR1 SGHRS and CDR2 YFSETQ. CDR3 length: 13 residues. This library used roughly 400 ng RNA and molecular barcoded adaptors spanning alpha/delta and beta/gamma chains. TCRdb analysed the reads with MiXCR anew, one entry per CDR3 protein. The sample has 75,000 to 90,000 distinct CDR3 sequences, 9% to 15% seen once. This clonotype was observed at least ten times. The antigen remains undetermined. The V gene is TRBV5-1, the J gene TRBJ2-4, with 7 bases lining up with TRBD2. Input material: a population of CD138-negative cells sorted from bone marrow. The receptor comes from a donor at least 40 years old with multiple myeloma. This chain's CDR3 is CASSLVGGDIQYF. The CDR3 DNA reads as TGCGCCAGCAGCTTGGTTGGGGGGGACATTCAGTACTTC. Together with reference TRBV5-1 and TRBJ2-4, the CDR3 gives the full variable domain: KAGVTQTPRYLIKTRGQQVTLSCSPISGHRSVSWYQQTPGQGLQFLFEYFSETQRNKGNFPGRFSGRQFSNSRSEMNVSTLELGDSALYLCASSLVGGDIQYFGAGTRLSVL.